Listed below are T cell receptor beta chains from one sample, sequenced in a study of blood T cell repertoires in COVID-19. The table came from immunoSEQ multiplex PCR; TCRdb's copy has only in-frame clones and leaves some out. Of some 270,000 clones in the sample, over 75% were seen once. The sequencing input was PBMCs or T cells enriched from blood (not recorded which). These receptors came from a woman aged 40 to 50 who had been exposed to COVID-19. The CDR3 runs from the conserved cysteine through the conserved F or W. The order of the fields is CDR3 length, J gene, V gene, clone size, D gene, CDR3 protein, CDR3 DNA. The D gene is left open where the match is weak. Size is omitted from some rows. Given values are once, few, many or a class for expanded clones.

>17|TRBJ1-6|TRBV19|-|-
CASRDRDSLGGTSPLHF
TGTGCCAGTAGGGACCGGGATTCGCTTGGAGGAACTTCACCCCTCCACTTT
>13|TRBJ2-1|TRBV12-5|-|-
CASGLPVYNEQFF
TGTGCTAGTGGTTTGCCCGTATACAATGAGCAGTTCTTC
>16|TRBJ2-1|TRBV5-1|-|TRBD2
CASSSGSGVNYNEQFF
TGCGCCAGCAGCTCAGGTAGCGGGGTGAACTACAATGAGCAGTTCTTC
>17|TRBJ2-3|TRBV28|-|TRBD2
CASSFVAGGGGTDTQYF
TGTGCCAGCAGTTTTGTAGCGGGAGGGGGGGGCACAGATACGCAGTATTTT
>17|TRBJ1-1|TRBV5-1|once|-
CASSLLVRWEEATEAFF
TGCGCCAGCAGCTTGTTGGTTAGATGGGAGGAGGCCACTGAAGCTTTCTTT
>12|TRBJ2-5|TRBV6-2/TRBV6-3|-|-
CASSYPEETQYF
TGTGCCAGCAGTTACCCCGAGGAGACCCAGTACTTC
>14|TRBJ1-1|TRBV7-6|-|TRBD1
CASSSRTGSTEAFF
TGTGCCAGCAGCTCTAGGACAGGTAGCACTGAAGCTTTCTTT
>15|TRBJ2-3|TRBV7-8|-|TRBD2
CASSSTSGRADTQYF
TGTGCCAGCAGCTCAACTAGCGGGAGGGCAGATACGCAGTATTTT
>15|TRBJ2-1|TRBV7-9|-|-
CASSLVLAGINEQFF
TGTGCCAGCAGCTTAGTTCTGGCGGGGATCAATGAGCAGTTCTTC
>15|TRBJ2-1|TRBV27|-|TRBD1
CASSPGTGRGNEQFF
TGTGCCAGCAGTCCTGGGACAGGGAGAGGCAATGAGCAGTTCTTC
>13|TRBJ2-1|TRBV25-1|once|TRBD1
CASTLDRKNEQFF
TGTGCCAGCACCCTGGACAGGAAAAATGAGCAGTTCTTC
>13|TRBJ1-5|TRBV19|-|-
CASRGEGNQPQHF
TGTGCCAGTAGAGGGGAGGGCAATCAGCCCCAGCATTTT
>13|TRBJ1-2|TRBV18|-|-
CASSETGNYGYTF
TGTGCCAGCTCTGAGACAGGAAACTATGGCTACACCTTC
>12|TRBJ1-1|TRBV28|-|-
CASSSKGREAFF
TGTGCCAGCAGTTCTAAGGGGCGTGAAGCTTTCTTT
>16|TRBJ1-6|TRBV27|-|-
CASSLSVQGNNSPLHF
TGTGCCAGCAGTTTATCGGTCCAGGGGAATAATTCACCCCTCCACTTT
>15|TRBJ1-1|TRBV30|-|-
CAWSVPRVMNTEAFF
TGTGCCTGGAGTGTACCTCGGGTAATGAACACTGAAGCTTTCTTT
>15|TRBJ2-2|TRBV7-2|-|TRBD1
CASSLRQGNTGELFF
TGTGCCAGCAGCTTAAGACAGGGAAACACCGGGGAGCTGTTTTTT
>15|TRBJ2-1|TRBV7-6|once|-
CASSLTTSGYNEQFF
TGTGCCAGCAGCTTAACGACATCCGGCTACAATGAGCAGTTCTTC
>16|TRBJ1-5|TRBV19|-|TRBD1
CASKAGTDVSNQPQHF
TGTGCCAGTAAAGCCGGGACAGACGTAAGCAATCAGCCCCAGCATTTT